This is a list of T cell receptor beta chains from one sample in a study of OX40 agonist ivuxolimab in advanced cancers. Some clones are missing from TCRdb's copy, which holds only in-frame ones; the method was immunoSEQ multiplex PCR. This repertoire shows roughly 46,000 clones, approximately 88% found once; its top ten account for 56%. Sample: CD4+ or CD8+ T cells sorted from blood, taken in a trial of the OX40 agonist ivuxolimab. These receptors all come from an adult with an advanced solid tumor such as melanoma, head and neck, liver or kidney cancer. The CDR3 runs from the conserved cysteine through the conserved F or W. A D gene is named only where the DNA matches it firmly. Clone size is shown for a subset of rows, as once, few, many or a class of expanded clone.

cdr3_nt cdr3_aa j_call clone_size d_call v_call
TGTGCCAGCAGCTTAACGCGGGAGGACAATGAGCAGTTCTTC CASSLTREDNEQFF TRBJ2-1 once TRBD2 TRBV7-3
TGTGCCAGCAGCTTGGATAGGGGGCGCTACGAGCAGTACTTC CASSLDRGRYEQYF TRBJ2-7 NA TRBD1 TRBV5-4
TGTGCCAGCAGTTACTCGGCCTACGAGCAGTACTTC CASSYSAYEQYF TRBJ2-7 NA NA TRBV6-6
TGTGCCAGCAGCGCCCGGGAAGAGCAGTTCTTC CASSAREEQFF TRBJ2-1 NA NA TRBV7-9
TGCAGTGCCCCTAGATATAATGAGCAGTTCTTC CSAPRYNEQFF TRBJ2-1 NA NA TRBV20-1
TGTGCCAGCAGCTTGGGACAGGGCGCAGATACGCAGTATTTT CASSLGQGADTQYF TRBJ2-3 once TRBD1 TRBV5-6
TGCACCAGCAGCCAAACTAGCGGGGAGGGAGAGACCCAGTACTTC CTSSQTSGEGETQYF TRBJ2-5 NA NA TRBV1
TGTGCCAGCAGCTTAGGCGGGGGGCCGGGACTAGCCAGCACAGATACGCAGTATTTT CASSLGGGPGLASTDTQYF TRBJ2-3 NA TRBD2 TRBV7-8
TGTGCCAGCAGCTTGGTTGCGCAGGCCGACACTGAAGCTTTCTTT CASSLVAQADTEAFF TRBJ1-1 NA NA TRBV11-2
TGTGCCAGCAGCCTAGGGACGTTCTATGGCTACACCTTC CASSLGTFYGYTF TRBJ1-2 NA NA TRBV6-1
TGTGCCAGCAGCCCTTCCCGTTGGAGGGGGAACACAGATACGCAGTATTTT CASSPSRWRGNTDTQYF TRBJ2-3 NA NA TRBV11-2
TGCGCCAGCAGTTATGGACAGAATAATTCACCCCTCCACTTT CASSYGQNNSPLHF TRBJ1-6 NA NA TRBV5-1
TGTGCCAGCAGCGCGGAGGGAGCGGCCTACAATGAGCAGTTCTTC CASSAEGAAYNEQFF TRBJ2-1 NA NA TRBV9
TGTGCCAGCTCCGGGACAGGTGTTTCACCCCTCCACTTT CASSGTGVSPLHF TRBJ1-6 once TRBD1 TRBV6-1
TGTGCCAGCAGCCCGGCCCACTTACCAGGTGGCTACACCTTC CASSPAHLPGGYTF TRBJ1-2 NA NA TRBV14
TGTGCCAGCAGCGTAAAAGATAACTATGGCTACACCTTC CASSVKDNYGYTF TRBJ1-2 NA NA TRBV9
TGCGCCAGCAGTCAAGAGGGACAGTCCGAGCAGTACTTC CASSQEGQSEQYF TRBJ2-7 NA TRBD1 TRBV23-1
TGCGCCAGCAGTGAGACCAGTCTGGATGAGACCCAGTACTTC CASSETSLDETQYF TRBJ2-5 NA NA TRBV10-2
TGTGCCAGCAGTTTCTTAGGGGGCACCTACGAGCAGTACTTC CASSFLGGTYEQYF TRBJ2-7 NA TRBD1 TRBV27
TGTGCCAGCAGTGCTGGGGTGGGAAGGGGAGTACCAGTCGACTATGGCTACACCTTC CASSAGVGRGVPVDYGYTF TRBJ1-2 NA NA TRBV2
TGCGCCAGCAGCCGAGGGGGCGAGCAGTACTTC CASSRGGEQYF TRBJ2-7 NA NA TRBV5-1
TGTGCCAGCAGTACCTACAATGAGCAGTTCTTC CASSTYNEQFF TRBJ2-1 NA NA TRBV27
TGTGCCTGGAGACCTAGCGGGAGCTTCTATGAGCAGTTCTTC CAWRPSGSFYEQFF TRBJ2-1 NA TRBD2 TRBV30
TGTGCCAGCAGCGTTTGGGAGGGCACTGAAGCTTTCTTT CASSVWEGTEAFF TRBJ1-1 few NA TRBV9
TGTGCCAGCAGCGTAGGGGGACAGAGCACAGATACGCAGTATTTT CASSVGGQSTDTQYF TRBJ2-3 once TRBD1 TRBV9
TGCAGTGCTAGAGAACAGGGGATTTACTTC CSAREQGIYF TRBJ1-2 few TRBD1 TRBV20-1
TGTGCCAGCAGAACTACAAGACTAGCGGCTCGGGATACGCAGTATTTT CASRTTRLAARDTQYF TRBJ2-3 NA TRBD2 TRBV2
TGTGCCAGCAGACAGGACAGCTTCTCCTACGAGCAGTACTTC CASRQDSFSYEQYF TRBJ2-7 NA NA TRBV7-2
TGTGCCAGCAGTTACACCCAGGGAAACACCATATATTTT CASSYTQGNTIYF TRBJ1-3 once NA TRBV6-5
TGTGCCATCAGTGGTGGGGGTGCGGGGCAGCCCCAGCATTTT CAISGGGAGQPQHF TRBJ1-5 NA NA TRBV10-3
TGTGCCAGCAGCTTGTCCCAGCTTACCTATGGCTACACCTTC CASSLSQLTYGYTF TRBJ1-2 once NA TRBV5-4
TGTGCCAGCATACCTCGAAACAGGGGGCAAACTAGCTCCTACGAGCAGTACTTC CASIPRNRGQTSSYEQYF TRBJ2-7 NA TRBD1 TRBV7-9
TGTGCCAGCAGCCAAGTGGATGTGACAGGGCCAGAGACCCAGTACTTC CASSQVDVTGPETQYF TRBJ2-5 NA TRBD1 TRBV14
TGTGCCAGCAGCGTACCGCCGGGACACCACTCCTACGAGCAGTACTTC CASSVPPGHHSYEQYF TRBJ2-7 NA NA TRBV9
TGTGCCAGCAGTTTGACCGGCTCTGGAAACACCATATATTTT CASSLTGSGNTIYF TRBJ1-3 once NA TRBV27
TGTGCCAGCAGCGTTTTCACTCCCGGGACAGCTTACATGAACACTGAAGCTTTCTTT CASSVFTPGTAYMNTEAFF TRBJ1-1 NA TRBD1 TRBV28
TGTGCCAGCAGTTTATGGCGTGATCCCACCTACGAGCAGTACTTC CASSLWRDPTYEQYF TRBJ2-7 NA NA TRBV27
TGTGCCAGCACCCTGGGGAGTCAAAAGGGCGGTGAGCAGTTCTTC CASTLGSQKGGEQFF TRBJ2-1 NA NA TRBV28
TGTGCCAGCGGCAGGTGGGGCGTTGAGCAGTTCTTC CASGRWGVEQFF TRBJ2-1 NA NA TRBV2
TGCGCCAGCAGCCAAGACAGGGGGCCGGATTCACCCCTCCACTTT CASSQDRGPDSPLHF TRBJ1-6 few TRBD1 TRBV4-1
TGTGCCAGCAGCTTAGCAACGCAGGGAGGGACTGAAGCTTTCTTT CASSLATQGGTEAFF TRBJ1-1 NA NA TRBV11-1
TGTGCCAGCAGCCTGGCCCTCGAAGGGCCAGATACGCAGTATTTT CASSLALEGPDTQYF TRBJ2-3 NA NA TRBV6-1
TGTGCCAGCAGTACACAATCCGGGACAGGGACGAGCGAGCAGTACTTC CASSTQSGTGTSEQYF TRBJ2-7 NA TRBD1 TRBV28
TGTGCCAGCAGCTTAGCAGAGGACCCTAACGAGCAGTACTTC CASSLAEDPNEQYF TRBJ2-7 NA NA TRBV7-8
TGTGCCAGCAGTTTCAGGGGGCAGTTGGATGGCTACACCTTC CASSFRGQLDGYTF TRBJ1-2 NA TRBD1 TRBV28
TGTGCCATCAGTGAGTCAGGGGCAAGGCAGCCCCAGCATTTT CAISESGARQPQHF TRBJ1-5 NA NA TRBV10-3
TGCAGCGTTGAGCCTAGCGGGGGGGCCGTTGTTACAGATACGCAGTATTTT CSVEPSGGAVVTDTQYF TRBJ2-3 NA TRBD2 TRBV29-1
TGTGCCTGGAGTGTGGAGGTAGGCACTGAAGCTTTCTTT CAWSVEVGTEAFF TRBJ1-1 few NA TRBV30
TGTGCCAGCAGTCCCGACAGGGCGGGAGCTTTCTTT CASSPDRAGAFF TRBJ1-1 NA TRBD1 TRBV7-9
TGTGCCAGCAGTCCCGGCGGGAGGGGGGTCGTCTCTGAAGCTTTCTTT CASSPGGRGVVSEAFF TRBJ1-1 NA NA TRBV28
TGTGCCAGCATGACTGACCCCCGAGAGGGCGGTTTTGGGGAGACCCAGTACTTC CASMTDPREGGFGETQYF TRBJ2-5 NA NA TRBV2
TGTGCCAGCAGCTTAAACGCAGGGGGCTATGGCTACACCTTC CASSLNAGGYGYTF TRBJ1-2 few TRBD1 TRBV11-2
TGTGCCAGCAGCATAGGGGGGGCAGGTAATGAAAAACTGTTTTTT CASSIGGAGNEKLFF TRBJ1-4 NA NA TRBV5-4
TGTGCCAGCAGCCCTGGCCCCCTCACAGATACGCAGTATTTT CASSPGPLTDTQYF TRBJ2-3 NA NA TRBV7-3
TGTGCCAGCAGTGACTCAGCGGGGGAGGCGTCTGAGCAGTTCTTC CASSDSAGEASEQFF TRBJ2-1 once TRBD2 TRBV6-4
TGTGCCACCAGCAGAGAACTAGCGGTAGCCTACGAGCAGTACTTC CATSRELAVAYEQYF TRBJ2-7 NA TRBD2 TRBV15
TGTGCCAGCAGTGAAGGAGCGGGCGACACCCTCCACTTT CASSEGAGDTLHF TRBJ1-6 NA NA TRBV25-1
TGCGCCAGCAGCCTCGTACAGGGAGGGAACACTGAAGCTTTCTTT CASSLVQGGNTEAFF TRBJ1-1 NA NA TRBV5-1
TGTGCCAGCAGCCCAAGACAGGGAGGGAGCACAGATACGCAGTATTTT CASSPRQGGSTDTQYF TRBJ2-3 once NA TRBV7-8